This TCR beta chain was obtained from a study of blood T cells in healthy people across ages. This clonotype was detected only a few times. The V and J ends lost 4 bases and 9 bases respectively, with 10 bases between them. CDR1 is SEHNR and CDR2 is FQNEAQ in the germline V gene (reference sequence). The CDR3 totals 12 residues. The use of a sample-barcoded 5' primer and a J-beta primer mix characterized a second PCR of about 6 to 12 cycles. TCRdb reanalysed the 5' RACE reads using MiXCR and keeps one entry per CDR3 protein. This sample has under 1 million distinct CDR3 sequences; roughly 44% occur once, and the top ten carry about 21%.

Specimen: blood. This TCR derives from a man aged 60-69 years in good health. The chain combines TRBV7-9 with TRBJ2-1; D possibly corresponds to TRBD2 (5 bases). CDR3 residues: CASSWSRGEQFF. For the CDR3, the DNA is TGTGCCAGCAGCTGGAGTCGGGGTGAGCAGTTCTTC.